The TCR beta chain under discussion was sequenced for a study of cytomegalovirus exposure and HLA in healthy donors. Study-level information: Sequencing of 150 million to 200 million T cells in an earlier analysis found 120 million or so unique TCR beta sequences. Study-level results: TCR beta V segments were, for the most part, productive about 87% or about 30% of the time in an earlier analysis. Upon later analysis, TCR association rates were observed to vary by HLA locus, being highest for DRB1 and lowest for HLA-C. Reportedly, fewer N-insertions than the approximately 650-donor mean appeared in an Asian-associated ancestry cluster in a later analysis.

Points on this clone: Antigen unknown.

Primers: 60 Vbeta forward and 13 Jbeta reverse. Repertoires were generated with immunoSEQ multiplex PCR, while TCRdb's copy carries only in-frame clones and drops some. The sample carries 150,000 to 200,000 clones, around 79% recorded once. Source material: PBMCs. The sequence came from a girl under 18 in good health and CMV-seropositive.

As DNA, the CDR3 is TGTGCCAGCAGCTTAGACGGAGGTTCACCCCTCCACTTT. Amino acid sequence: CASSLDGGSPLHF. The chain uses TRBV7-2 and TRBJ1-6; D unclear. The germline V gene encodes CDR1 SGHTA and CDR2 FQGNSA. The CDR3 sequence is 13 residues long. Trimming took 1 base from V and 9 from J, leaving 7 bases between them. The full variable domain, rest sourced from reference TRBV7-2 and TRBJ1-6, is GAGVSQSPSNKVTEKGKDVELRCDPISGHTALYWYRQSLGQGLEFLIYFQGNSAPDKSGLPSDRFSAERTGGSVSTLTIQRTQQEDSAVYLCASSLDGGSPLHFGNGTRLTVT.